This TCR beta chain was sequenced for a study of CD8+CD57+ T cells in acquired aplastic anemia (dated by TCRdb to 2016 to 2019). About the full investigation: On average, sorted CD4+ and CD8+ cells yielded around 3.5 ug of extracted DNA, with a range of 0.2 to 27.4 ug. Healthy donor samples averaged about 9.9 million reads for CD4+ and under 12 million for CD8+ cells.

Genomic DNA served as template for TCR beta VDJ combination and CDR3 sequence profiling. An Illumina HiSeq 2000 was the platform used for TCR repertoire sequencing. The authors processed their data as follows. TRBV/TRBJ rearrangement plots, CDR3 size and DJ length profiles, and Simpson's diversity index were used to assess repertoires. The most abundant DNA sequence in the deep sequencing data was taken as the immunodominant clone. CDR3 amino acid sequences were screened for sharing across subjects and compared with published repertoires and the VDJdb database. The public sequencing data were trimmed at Q25 with fastp and processed into clonotypes with MiXCR by TCRdb, which kept only in-frame beta chains. Each CDR3 protein appears once, grouped with its most common genes and DNA. The V and J calls were determined by TCRdb, not by the authors. This sample gives about 110,000 distinct CDR3 sequences in total; 51% of them show up just once. 30% to 40% of the sample rests with the top ten.

Points the paper makes about the study in general: About 29 CD8+ CDR3 sequences were found to be shared between patients and controls, but these sequences appeared to be highly expressed in patients and within the immunodominant clones of the patients. CD8+ Simpson's diversity did not differ significantly between patients and healthy controls (P=0.060).

Turning to this clonotype: What this receptor recognizes is not known. Nothing much larger sits one base from this clone, and base qualities are not available.

TCR repertoires of sorted CD4+ and CD8+ blood T cells from severe aplastic anemia patients and healthy subjects were deep-sequenced in the study. Ficoll-Paque density gradient centrifugation was used to isolate peripheral blood mononuclear cells. Before DNA extraction, CD4+ and CD8+ T cells were sorted by FACS or by magnetic beads. Material for sequencing was sorted CD4+, CD8+, or CD8+CD57+ T cells (not recorded which) from PBMCs. This receptor was taken from a human donor in good health, serving as a control.

The CDR3 reads as follows: CASSPGTYQYEQYF. The sequence in DNA is TGTGCCAGCAGCCCGGGGACTTATCAGTACGAGCAGTACTTC. The receptor chain draws on TRBV13 and TRBJ2-7; the D gene is possibly TRBD2, with 6 bases matching. The germline V gene encodes CDR1 PRHDT and CDR2 FYEKMQ (reference sequence). Spanning cysteine to phenylalanine, the CDR3 consists of 14 amino acids. Of the read, only the CDR3 DNA is kept; its 42 bases are in frame from base 1. The germline ends are 15 bases apart after V is trimmed by 5 bases and J by 4 bases.